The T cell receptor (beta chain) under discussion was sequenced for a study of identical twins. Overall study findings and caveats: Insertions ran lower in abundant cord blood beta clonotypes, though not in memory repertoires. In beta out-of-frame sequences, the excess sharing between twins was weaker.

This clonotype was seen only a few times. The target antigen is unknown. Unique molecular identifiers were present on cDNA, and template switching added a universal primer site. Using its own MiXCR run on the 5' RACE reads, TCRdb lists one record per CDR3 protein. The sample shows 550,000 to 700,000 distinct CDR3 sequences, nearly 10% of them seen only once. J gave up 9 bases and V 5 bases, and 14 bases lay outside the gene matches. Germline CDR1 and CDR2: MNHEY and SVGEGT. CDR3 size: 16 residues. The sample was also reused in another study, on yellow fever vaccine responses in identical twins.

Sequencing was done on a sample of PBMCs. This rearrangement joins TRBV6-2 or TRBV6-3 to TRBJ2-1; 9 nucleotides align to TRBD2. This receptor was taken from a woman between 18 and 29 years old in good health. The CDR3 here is CASSPPIAGDGGEQFF. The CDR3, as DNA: TGTGCCAGCAGTCCCCCAATAGCGGGGGATGGGGGTGAGCAGTTCTTC.